One and the same sample provided the 20 T cell receptor beta chains below, sequenced in a study of type 1 regulatory T cells. MiXCR, applied by TCRdb to the reads, yields one record per CDR3 protein. The sample carries about 14,000 distinct CDR3 sequences, 12% to 15% recorded once. These receptors' antigens are unknown. The sequencing sample was made of cultured T cells, either the whole culture or a sorted T cell fraction (not recorded which). Receptors originate from a human donor in good health.

This clonotype is medium-sized within its sample. V and J are TRBV29-1 and TRBJ2-7, with TRBD1 matching 8 bases. Unmatched junction bases numbered 2, after V lost 7 bases and J lost 3 bases. The CDR3 consists of 11 residues. Germline V CDR1 and CDR2: SQVTM, ANQGSEA. CDR3 region: CSAGTGYEQYF. CDR3 in DNA: TGCAGCGCTGGGACAGGCTACGAGCAGTACTTC.

This clonotype was seen repeatedly, ten times or more. The chain uses TRBV18 and TRBJ1-1; the D gene is possibly TRBD1 (6 bases). This CDR3 is 15 amino acids long. The germline V gene has CDR1 KGHSH and CDR2 LQKENI. V shed 3 bases and J shed 1 base, with 12 bases lying between them. CDR3 sequence: CASSPLRTANTEAFF. The DNA for the CDR3 is TGTGCCAGCTCACCGCTCCGGACAGCGAACACTGAAGCTTTCTTT.

This clonotype was seen ten or more times. The chain joins TRBV12-3 or TRBV12-4 to TRBJ2-1; TRBD2 agrees at 8 bases. CDR3 length: 15 residues. V lost 6 bases to trimming and J lost 0 bases; unmatched junction nucleotides: 4. This chain's CDR3 is CASSSSGSSYNEQFF. CDR3 nucleotides: TGTGCCAGCAGCTCCAGCGGGAGCTCCTACAATGAGCAGTTCTTC.

This clonotype appeared many times. J is TRBJ1-2 and V is TRBV6-1; no clear D gene. Trimming removed 1 base at V and 6 bases at J, with 12 bases between. This CDR3 is 14 amino acids long. Germline CDR1 and CDR2: MNHNS and SASEGT. The CDR3: CASSEDPTWDGYTF. CDR3 bases: TGTGCCAGCAGTGAAGATCCCACCTGGGATGGCTACACCTTC.

The V call is TRBV6-5, the J call TRBJ2-4, with unresolved D. The V gene's germline CDR1 is MNHEY and CDR2 SVGAGI. V lost 4 bases and J lost 3, with 10 bases in between. CDR3 length equals 14 residues. The CDR3 nucleotides read TGTGCCAGCAGTTCCCTGATAGGCAAAAACATTCAGTACTTC. It yields the protein CASSSLIGKNIQYF.

This clonotype appeared a few times. This chain connects TRBV18 to TRBJ2-3, with 8 nucleotides matching TRBD2. This CDR3 comprises 14 residues. Germline V CDR1 and CDR2: KGHSH, LQKENI. V lost 3 bases to trimming and J lost 1 base; unmatched junction nucleotides: 0. The CDR3: CASSPGLGTDTQYF. The CDR3 nucleotides are TGTGCCAGCTCACCGGGACTAGGCACAGATACGCAGTATTTT.

This clonotype was detected a few times. This rearrangement joins TRBV3-1 to TRBJ2-7; D uncertain. The CDR3 has 14 amino acids. Germline CDR1 reads LGHDT; CDR2 reads YNNKEL (reference sequence). Trimming cost V 2 bases and J 2 bases, with 10 bases left between them. For the CDR3, the DNA is TGTGCCAGCAGCCAAAGGACGGTGACCTACGAGCAGTACTTC. It translates to CASSQRTVTYEQYF.

This clonotype was seen repeatedly, ten times or more. The chain couples TRBV18 to TRBJ1-2, with 7 bases fitting TRBD1. The germline V gene encodes CDR1 KGHSH and CDR2 LQKENI. The length of the CDR3 is 13 residues. Trimming took 3 bases from V and 6 from J; bases not matched to a gene: 4. For the CDR3, the DNA is TGTGCCAGCTCACCGCTTGGACAGGATGGCTACACCTTC. Its protein is CASSPLGQDGYTF. The complete variable domain, with remaining parts taken from reference TRBV18 and TRBJ1-2, reads NAGVMQNPRHLVRRRGQEARLRCSPMKGHSHVYWYRQLPEEGLKFMVYLQKENIIDESGMPKERFSAEFPKEGPSILRIQQVVRGDSAAYFCASSPLGQDGYTFGSGTRLTVV.

This clonotype was detected only a few times. This rearrangement joins TRBV12-3 or TRBV12-4 to TRBJ2-1; 14 nucleotides match TRBD2. The CDR3 totals 14 residues. V lost 7 bases and J lost 9; bases outside the gene matches: 5. CDR3 residues: CASMGLAGVFEQFF. DNA of the CDR3: TGTGCCAGCATGGGACTAGCGGGAGTTTTTGAGCAGTTCTTC.

V usage is TRBV7-2 and J usage is TRBJ2-1; D may be TRBD2 (6 bases). The CDR3 consists of 15 residues. CDR1 and CDR2 from the germline V gene are SGHTA and FQGNSA. V gave up 2 bases and J gave up 4 bases, with 12 bases separating them. CDR3 in amino acids: CASSLRASAYNEQFF. Written as DNA, the CDR3 is TGTGCCAGCAGCTTAAGGGCTAGCGCATACAATGAGCAGTTCTTC.

Worth noting for this clonotype: With a much larger clone just one base away, this may be a read error. This sequence joins TRBV28 and TRBJ2-1; D possibly corresponds to TRBD1 (5 bases). CDR1 and CDR2 from the germline V gene are MDHEN and SYDVKM. CDR3 length: 13 residues. This CDR3 reads CARSSPGSKKQFF. CDR3 in DNA: TGTGCCAGGAGTTCCCCAGGGTCAAAGAAGCAGTTCTTC. The whole variable domain, filled in from reference TRBV28 and TRBJ2-1, reads DVKVTQSSRYLVKRTGEKVFLECVQDMDHENMFWYRQDPGLGLRLIYFSYDVKMKEKGDIPEGYSVSREKKERFSLILESASTNQTSMYLCARSSPGSKKQFFGPGTRLTVL.

The chain combines TRBV29-1 with TRBJ1-1; D may be TRBD1 (5 bases). Trimming pared 7 bases from V and 0 bases from J, leaving 27 bases between. Germline V gene sequence: CDR1 SQVTM, CDR2 ANQGSEA. CDR3 length equals 18 residues. CDR3 in DNA: TGCAGCGGGTCTGGTGCGGAGGACATGGCCATTATGAACACTGAAGCTTTCTTT. This translates into CSGSGAEDMAIMNTEAFF. The full variable domain, rest sourced from reference TRBV29-1 and TRBJ1-1, is SAVISQKPSRDICQRGTSLTIQCQVDSQVTMMFWYRQQPGQSLTLIATANQGSEATYESGFVIDKFPISRPNLTFSTLTVSNMSPEDSSIYLCSGSGAEDMAIMNTEAFFGQGTRLTVV.

The chain couples TRBV20-1 to TRBJ2-6, with unresolved D. CDR1 is DFQATT and CDR2 is SNEGSKA in the germline V gene (reference sequence). V shed 0 bases and J shed 0 bases, with 6 bases lying between them. The CDR3 runs to 15 residues. The CDR3 nucleotides are TGCAGTGCTAGAGATCGCGGCTCTGGGGCCAACGTCCTGACTTTC. Its protein product is CSARDRGSGANVLTF.

The chain joins TRBV5-6 to TRBJ1-1, with 10 bases that match TRBD1. Per the germline V gene, CDR1 is SGHDT and CDR2 is YYEEEE. The CDR3 length is 14 residues. With 0 bases clipped from V and 11 bases from J, the junction kept 7 bases outside the gene matches. Written as DNA, the CDR3 is TGTGCCAGCAGCTTGGGGGGACAGGGGAGTTCGGCTTTCTTT. Translated: CASSLGGQGSSAFF.

This clonotype showed up just a few times. V usage is TRBV10-3 and J usage is TRBJ2-1; D unresolved. This CDR3 has 13 amino acids. The V end lost 0 bases, the J end lost 12 bases, and 12 bases lay between the germline ends. Looked up from germline, CDR1 is ENHRY and CDR2 is SYGVKD. The CDR3 region has the DNA TGTGCCATCAGTGAGTCGAACGGCGTTGGGCAGTTCTTC. Protein: CAISESNGVGQFF.

In this sample, this clonotype turned up a few times. The rearrangement uses TRBV7-2 and TRBJ2-3; D gene unclear. The germline CDR1 and CDR2 sequences are SGHTA and FQGNSA. The CDR3 is made up of 12 amino acids. The V end lost 2 bases, the J end lost 4 bases, and 4 bases lay between the germline ends. DNA for the CDR3: TGTGCCAGCAGCTTACCCTCAGATACGCAGTATTTT. It is translated as CASSLPSDTQYF.

This clonotype has ten or more counts. The rearrangement uses TRBV5-1 and TRBJ1-1, with D tentatively TRBD1 (6 bases). Germline V gene sequence: CDR1 SGHRS, CDR2 YFSETQ. This CDR3 contains 13 residues. V shed 2 bases and J shed 7 bases, with 12 bases lying between them. CDR3 sequence (DNA): TGCGCCAGCAGCTTTTCTACAGGGATTGAAGCTTTCTTT. Its translation is CASSFSTGIEAFF.

This clonotype is termed large. This chain joins TRBV29-1 and TRBJ2-3; 7 bases line up with TRBD1. The CDR3 totals 13 residues. Germline V lookup: CDR1 SQVTM, CDR2 ANQGSEA. V was pared by 6 bases and J by 5 bases, with 8 bases of the junction left unmatched. The CDR3 DNA reads as TGCAGCGTGTACAGGGGCGGAGAAGATACGCAGTATTTT. It codes for CSVYRGGEDTQYF.

This clonotype was picked up many times. The V gene is TRBV2, the J gene TRBJ2-5, with TRBD2 as a possible D gene (8 bases). CDR1 and CDR2 from the germline V gene are SNHLY and FYNNEI. Trimming removed 2 bases from V and 5 bases from J, with 15 bases in between. The CDR3 totals 15 residues. The CDR3 DNA is TGTGCCAGCAGTGAACTTTTAGCGGGACAGGAGACCCAGTACTTC. This sequence encodes CASSELLAGQETQYF.

Ten or more counts support this clonotype. This chain uses TRBV20-1 with TRBJ2-1; D is unclear. Trimming removed 3 bases from V and 8 bases from J, with 11 bases in between. This CDR3 is 12 amino acids long. Germline-derived CDR1 and CDR2 are DFQATT and SNEGSKA (reference sequence). CDR3 protein: CSASPSRDEQFF. The CDR3 DNA reads TGCAGTGCTAGTCCCTCTCGGGATGAGCAGTTCTTC.